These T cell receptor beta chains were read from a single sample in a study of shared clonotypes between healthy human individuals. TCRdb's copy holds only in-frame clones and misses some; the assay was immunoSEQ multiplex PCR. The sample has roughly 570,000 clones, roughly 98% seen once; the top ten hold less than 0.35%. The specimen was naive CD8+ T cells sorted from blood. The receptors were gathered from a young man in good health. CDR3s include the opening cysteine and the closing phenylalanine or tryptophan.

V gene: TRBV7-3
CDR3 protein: CASSLTGGRTDTQYF

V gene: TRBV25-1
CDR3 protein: CASRGTGELTDTQYF

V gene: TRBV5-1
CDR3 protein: CASRWEAPYNEQFF

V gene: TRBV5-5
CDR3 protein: CASSLGLAGGPHEQYF

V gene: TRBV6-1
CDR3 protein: CATQDRVDEQYF

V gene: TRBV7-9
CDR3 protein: CASTQGSFDYNEQFF

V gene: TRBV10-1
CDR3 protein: CASSETGGPAGGGREQFF

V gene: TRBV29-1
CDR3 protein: CSVVLVHAYEQYF

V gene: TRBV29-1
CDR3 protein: CSVEGTSRSSYNEQFF

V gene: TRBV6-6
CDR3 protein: CASSYLRAENEKLFF

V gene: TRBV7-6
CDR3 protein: CASSLRDRVYEQYF

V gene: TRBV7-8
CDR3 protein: CASSLAGTGFGYTF

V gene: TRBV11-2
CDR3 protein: CASSSSMEETQYF

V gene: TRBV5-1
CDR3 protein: CASSSALAGVSNEQFF

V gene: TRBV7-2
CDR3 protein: CASSLVASPAGELFF

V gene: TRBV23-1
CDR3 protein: CASSPRQGPNEKLFF

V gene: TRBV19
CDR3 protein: CASSTGQFYEQYF

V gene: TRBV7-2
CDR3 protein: CASSPDTVRYEQYF

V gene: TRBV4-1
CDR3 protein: CASSQGTRVDEQYF

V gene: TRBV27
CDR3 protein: CASSLLGGEDEQYF

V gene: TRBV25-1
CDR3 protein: CASSAGGRDFGELFF

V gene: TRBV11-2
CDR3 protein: CASRGTDTIYEQYF

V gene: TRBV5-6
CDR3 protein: CASSSTGFSSYEQYF

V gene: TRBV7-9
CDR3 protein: CASSSGTRAWEQYF

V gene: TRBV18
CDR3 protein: CASSQGGLSYNEQFF

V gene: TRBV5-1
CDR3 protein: CASSPGTSGSTDTQYF

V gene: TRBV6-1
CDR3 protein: CASKGAEAFF

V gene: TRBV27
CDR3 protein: CASSSIAGVREQYF

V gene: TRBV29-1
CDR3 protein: CSVEDLGGLGGYTF

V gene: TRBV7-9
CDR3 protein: CASSLNAEQYF